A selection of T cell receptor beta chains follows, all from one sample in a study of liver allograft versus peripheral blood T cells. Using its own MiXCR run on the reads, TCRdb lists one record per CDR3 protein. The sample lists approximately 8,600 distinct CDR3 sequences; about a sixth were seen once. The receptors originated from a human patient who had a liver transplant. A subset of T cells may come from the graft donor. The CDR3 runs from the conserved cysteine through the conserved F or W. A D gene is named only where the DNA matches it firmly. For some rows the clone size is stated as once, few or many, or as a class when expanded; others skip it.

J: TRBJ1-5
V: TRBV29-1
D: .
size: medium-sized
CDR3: CSVGEHTGQPQHF
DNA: TGCAGCGTTGGGGAGCACACAGGGCAGCCCCAGCATTTT

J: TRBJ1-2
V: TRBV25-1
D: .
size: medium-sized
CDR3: CASSDSRGYTF
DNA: TGTGCCAGCAGTGATTCACGTGGCTACACCTTC

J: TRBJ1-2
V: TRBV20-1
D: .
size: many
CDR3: CSALRRGGDGYTF
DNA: TGCAGTGCTTTAAGGAGGGGAGGGGATGGCTACACCTTC

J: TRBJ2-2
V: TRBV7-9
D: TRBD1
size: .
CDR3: CASSFRQGVASGELFF
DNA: TGTGCCAGCAGCTTTCGACAGGGGGTGGCGAGCGGGGAGCTGTTTTTT

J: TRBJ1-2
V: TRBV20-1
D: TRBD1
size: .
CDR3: CSAGPQTGGYGYTF
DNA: TGCAGTGCTGGACCCCAAACAGGGGGCTATGGCTACACCTTC

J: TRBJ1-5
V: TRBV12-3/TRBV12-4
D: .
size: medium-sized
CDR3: CASSLAQGNQPQHF
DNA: TGTGCCAGCAGTTTAGCGCAGGGCAATCAGCCCCAGCATTTT

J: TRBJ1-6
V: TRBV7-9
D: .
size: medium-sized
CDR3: CASSYDRIRSNSPLHF
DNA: TGTGCCAGCAGCTACGACAGGATCCGTAGCAATTCACCCCTCCACTTT

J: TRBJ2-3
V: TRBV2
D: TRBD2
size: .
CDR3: CASSPGTSVFTDTQYF
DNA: TGTGCCAGCAGTCCCGGGACTAGCGTATTTACAGATACGCAGTATTTT

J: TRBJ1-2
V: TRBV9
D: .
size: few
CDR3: CASSVGGNYGYTF
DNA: TGTGCCAGCAGCGTAGGAGGTAACTATGGCTACACCTTC

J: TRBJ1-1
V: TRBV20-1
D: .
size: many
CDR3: CSARGVPGLKTANTEAFF
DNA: TGCAGTGCTAGAGGTGTCCCGGGACTTAAAACGGCGAACACTGAAGCTTTCTTT

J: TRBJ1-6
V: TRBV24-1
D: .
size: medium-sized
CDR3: CATSGRGSQVYNSPLHF
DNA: TGTGCCACCAGTGGACGAGGAAGTCAAGTCTATAATTCACCCCTCCACTTT

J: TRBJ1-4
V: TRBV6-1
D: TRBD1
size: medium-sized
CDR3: CASRGDRVKEKLFF
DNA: TGTGCCAGCAGGGGGGACAGGGTGAAGGAAAAACTGTTTTTT

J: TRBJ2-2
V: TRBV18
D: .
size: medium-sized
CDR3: CASSPPVWTTGELFF
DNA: TGTGCCAGCTCACCACCGGTGTGGACGACCGGGGAGCTGTTTTTT

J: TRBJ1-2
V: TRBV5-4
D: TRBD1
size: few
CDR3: CASSGGQGYVGYTF
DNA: TGTGCCAGCAGCGGAGGACAGGGCTATGTTGGCTACACCTTC

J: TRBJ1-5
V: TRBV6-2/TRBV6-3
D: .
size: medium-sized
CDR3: CASSSFTEKLGPQHF
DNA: TGTGCCAGCAGTTCCTTCACAGAGAAATTGGGGCCCCAGCATTTT

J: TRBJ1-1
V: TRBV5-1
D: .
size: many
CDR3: CASSLRVNTEAFF
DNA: TGCGCCAGCAGCCTCAGGGTAAACACTGAAGCTTTCTTT

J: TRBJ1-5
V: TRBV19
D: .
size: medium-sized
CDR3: CASSIGRFNQPQHF
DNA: TGTGCCAGTAGTATTGGGCGGTTCAATCAGCCCCAGCATTTT

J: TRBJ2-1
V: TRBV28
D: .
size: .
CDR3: CASSLSHNGQFF
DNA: TGTGCCAGCAGTTTGTCACACAATGGGCAGTTCTTC

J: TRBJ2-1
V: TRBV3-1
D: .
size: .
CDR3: CASSQGNEQFF
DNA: TGTGCCAGCAGCCAAGGCAATGAGCAGTTCTTC

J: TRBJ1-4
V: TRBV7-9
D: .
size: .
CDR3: CASRSSSYEQYFGQGREKLFF
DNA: .

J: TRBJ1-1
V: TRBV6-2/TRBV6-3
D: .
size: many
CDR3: CASSSASADTEAFF
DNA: TGTGCCAGCAGTTCCGCCTCGGCGGACACTGAAGCTTTCTTT

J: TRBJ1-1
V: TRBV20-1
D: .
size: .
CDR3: CSANYPDPNTEAFF
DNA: TGCAGTGCTAATTACCCGGATCCGAACACTGAAGCTTTCTTT

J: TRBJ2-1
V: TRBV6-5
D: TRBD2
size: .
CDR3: CASSYSRGGALNHHNEQFF
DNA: TGTGCCAGCAGTTACTCTCGCGGGGGGGCCCTTAATCACCACAATGAGCAGTTCTTC

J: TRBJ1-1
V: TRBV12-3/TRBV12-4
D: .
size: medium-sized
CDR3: CASSLEPGVNTEAFF
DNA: TGTGCCAGCAGTTTAGAGCCGGGGGTAAACACTGAAGCTTTCTTT